This T cell receptor (beta chain) appears in the sequencing data of a study of CD8 T cells in ankylosing spondylitis (dated by TCRdb to 2015 to 2018). With respect to the entire study: The study set out to find disease-linked TCR variants by profiling T cell receptor beta repertoires in ankylosing spondylitis patients and healthy donors. The full study cohort comprised 25 ankylosing spondylitis patients and 85 to 120 healthy donors. Peripheral blood was sampled, and synovial fluid was also collected from ankylosing spondylitis patients.

The germline ends are 12 bases apart after V is trimmed by 5 bases and J by 5 bases. Its CDR3 holds 13 amino acids, cysteine through phenylalanine. Only the CDR3 part of the read is kept: 39 bases, read in frame from the first base. From the germline V gene, CDR1 is SGHTA and CDR2 is FQGTGA. Paper-wide results and their limitations: A TCR beta motif of eight highly homologous amino acid variants appeared characteristic of blood from ankylosing spondylitis patients. Some TCR beta motif variants had previously been reported in synovial fluid and blood of reactive arthritis patients, which suggested common disease-initiation mechanisms. The disease-linked clones had a CD8+ phenotype and were found at relatively low frequencies in peripheral blood. The disease-linked clones were reported as significantly enriched in matched synovial fluid samples from ankylosing spondylitis patients.

The table lists this clonotype with many counts. Its cognate antigen has yet to be identified. Within one base of it there is no much larger clone, and no base qualities were kept. Sequenced on an Illumina HiSeq 2500. Quantitative 5'-RACE with molecular barcodes was used to prepare TCR beta libraries. Per the source publication's procedure: A new computational method, built on a probabilistic model of VDJ rearrangement, was used to identify disease-linked TCR variants. TCRdb trimmed the raw reads at Q25, called clones with MiXCR and kept productive beta chains. Rows are unified per CDR3 protein, each entry keeping the most common DNA and genes. TCRdb's processing, not the authors', yielded these V and J calls. The sample table holds around 250,000 distinct CDR3 sequences, of which about 10% were seen once. The ten top clones hold less than 7.5% of the sample.

This receptor was obtained from a male donor with ankylosing spondylitis or in good health (not recorded which). Input material: blood, either unsorted or a sorted T cell fraction (not recorded which). Rearrangement joined TRBV7-3 to TRBJ2-5; TRBD1 is possibly the D segment (6 matching bases). Here is the DNA: TGTGCCAGCAGCCGCCCAGGGGCTGAGACCCAGTACTTC. The encoded protein is CASSRPGAETQYF.